The TCR beta chain described here comes from a study of blood T cell repertoires in COVID-19. Assay: immunoSEQ multiplex PCR; the TCRdb copy retains only in-frame clones and omits some. This table has about 370,000 clones, 80% to 90% appearing once. Recovered participants had two consecutive negative NP/OP PCR tests, healthcare professional clearance, or symptom resolution. This clone appeared a single time. The V and J ends lost 8 bases and 5 bases respectively, with 7 bases between them. This CDR3 region has 12 residues. Germline V lookup: CDR1 MDHEN, CDR2 SYDVKM. The TCR was taken from a man between 18 and 29 years old who had recovered from COVID-19. The chain links TRBV28 to TRBJ1-6, with D unclear. Sequencing was performed on PBMCs or T cells enriched from blood (not recorded which). The CDR3 sequence is CASQTNNSPLHF. CDR3 in DNA: TGTGCCAGCCAAACAAATAATTCACCCCTCCACTTT.